This passage covers 21 T cell receptor beta chains from one sample sequenced in a study of cytomegalovirus exposure and HLA in healthy donors. PCR amplification relied on 60 Vbeta primers (plus 13 Jbeta primers). Clones were sequenced by immunoSEQ multiplex PCR, and TCRdb holds only the in-frame ones, with some missing. Of 99,000 or so clones listed, over 70% are singletons. The specimen sequenced was PBMCs. These receptors were taken from a male donor in good health and CMV-seronegative.

The rearrangement links TRBV25-1 to TRBJ1-5; D not resolved. There are 12 residues in the CDR3. CDR1 is MGHDK, CDR2 SYGVNS, per germline. Trimming left V 4 bases short and J 3 bases short, with 4 bases between. The CDR3, as DNA: TGTGCCAGCAGTGCCTCCAATCAGCCCCAGCATTTT. Translated: CASSASNQPQHF.

The gene calls are TRBV7-2 and TRBJ2-7; D unresolved. From germline, CDR1 is SGHTA and CDR2 FQGNSA. Between the trimmed V and J ends, which lost 5 bases and 0 bases, there was a span of 14 bases. This CDR3 contains 15 residues. In nucleotides, the CDR3 is TGTGCCAGCAGCCCGGCTGGCGGAAGCTCCTACGAGCAGTACTTC. Its protein is CASSPAGGSSYEQYF.

V gene TRBV28 combines with J gene TRBJ2-7, with 7 bases identical to TRBD2. The CDR3 contains 14 residues. Per the germline V gene, CDR1 is MDHEN and CDR2 is SYDVKM. Unmatched junction bases numbered 14, after V lost 8 bases and J lost 7 bases. The CDR3, as DNA: TGTGCCAGCTCCAAGACTAGCAAACTGGAAGAGCAGTACTTC. This sequence encodes CASSKTSKLEEQYF. The entire variable domain, with the rest obtained from reference TRBV28 and TRBJ2-7, is as follows: DVKVTQSSRYLVKRTGEKVFLECVQDMDHENMFWYRQDPGLGLRLIYFSYDVKMKEKGDIPEGYSVSREKKERFSLILESASTNQTSMYLCASSKTSKLEEQYFGPGTRLTVT.

The rearrangement uses TRBV11-3 and TRBJ2-7, with a possible D match to TRBD1 (6 bases). The CDR3 has 13 residues. Between the trimmed V and J ends, which lost 5 bases and 0 bases, there was a span of 8 bases. Germline CDR1 SGHNT, CDR2 YENEEA. The CDR3 sequence: CASSRTDSYEQYF. The CDR3 DNA reads TGTGCCAGCAGCCGGACAGACTCCTACGAGCAGTACTTC.

This clone appeared once. The chain couples TRBV5-4 to TRBJ2-7; D is perhaps TRBD1 (5 bases). Germline V gives CDR1 SGHNT, CDR2 YYREEE (reference sequence). The V end lost 0 bases, the J end lost 2 bases, and 15 bases lay between the germline ends. The CDR3 covers 16 residues. This CDR3 is CASSLGVGRSTYEQYF. The CDR3 DNA sequence: TGTGCCAGCAGCTTGGGAGTGGGGCGCAGTACCTACGAGCAGTACTTC.

The chain uses TRBV11-2 and TRBJ1-2, with D tentatively TRBD1 (6 bases). The CDR3 runs 15 residues. CDR1 and CDR2 (germline): SGHAT, FQNNGV. Trimming shortened V by 5 bases and J by 2 bases, and 15 bases separated the two germline ends. Written as DNA, the CDR3 is TGTGCCAGCAGCCTCAAACAGGGATACAACTATGGCTACACCTTC. It yields the protein CASSLKQGYNYGYTF.

To note about this clone: The sample carries other DNA sequences with the same CDR3. The chain employs TRBV30 and TRBJ2-2, with 10 bases matching TRBD1. The V gene end was trimmed by 2 bases and the J gene end by 5 bases; junction bases not matched to a gene: 5. Germline CDR1 GTSNPN, CDR2 SVGIG (reference sequence). CDR3 length: 15 amino acids. Here the CDR3 reads CAWSSPGQGTGELFF. In DNA form, the CDR3 reads TGTGCCTGGAGTTCCCCGGGACAGGGGACCGGGGAGCTGTTTTTT. Using reference TRBV30 and TRBJ2-2 for the parts outside the CDR3, the full variable domain is SQTIHQWPATLVQPVGSPLSLECTVEGTSNPNLYWYRQAAGRGLQLLFYSVGIGQISSEVPQNLSASRPQDRQFILSSKKLLLSDSGFYLCAWSSPGQGTGELFFGEGSRLTVL.

The chain employs TRBV10-3 and TRBJ2-7; TRBD2 agrees at 7 bases. Germline values: CDR1 ENHRY, CDR2 SYGVKD. CDR3 length equals 14 residues. J was trimmed by 5 bases and V by 2 bases; bases with no gene match: 6. The CDR3 loop reads CAISEGGGGDEQYF. CDR3 sequence (DNA): TGTGCCATCAGTGAGGGGGGGGGAGGGGACGAGCAGTACTTC.

The V call is TRBV19, the J call TRBJ2-7, with D possibly being TRBD2 (6 bases). CDR3 length: 13 residues. Germline assignment: CDR1 LNHDA and CDR2 SQIVND (reference sequence). Trimming shortened V by 3 bases and J by 7 bases, and 13 bases separated the two germline ends. This chain's CDR3 is CASSISWGGEQYF. CDR3 coding DNA: TGTGCCAGTAGTATTAGTTGGGGAGGAGAGCAGTACTTC.

This clone was seen only once. The chain has TRBV11-2 and TRBJ2-1; D is perhaps TRBD2 (6 bases). This CDR3 is built from 15 residues. The germline V gene has CDR1 SGHAT and CDR2 FQNNGV. The CDR3 DNA is TGTGCGACCACCCCCGGGGTAGCGGAGTACAATGAGCAGTTCTTC. It codes for CATTPGVAEYNEQFF.

CDR3 nucleotides: TGCGCCAGCAGTGAGTCCGAACAGGGAAAAGGAGAGACCCAGTACTTC. Amino acids: CASSESEQGKGETQYF. V and J are TRBV10-2 and TRBJ2-5; D is perhaps TRBD1 (6 bases). The CDR3 has 16 residues. Between the trimmed V and J ends, which lost 0 bases and 4 bases, there was a span of 15 bases. CDR1 is WSHSY and CDR2 is SAAADI in the germline V gene.

The rearrangement links TRBV28 to TRBJ2-1, with TRBD1 as a possible D gene (5 bases). Looked up from germline, CDR1 is MDHEN and CDR2 is SYDVKM. This CDR3 comprises 13 residues. Trimming cost V 7 bases and J 10 bases, with 17 bases left between them. The CDR3 DNA sequence: TGTGCCAGCACCGCCCGGCCAGGGTACGAGCAGTTCTTC. Residues: CASTARPGYEQFF. Filled out from reference TRBV28 and TRBJ2-1, the complete variable domain reads DVKVTQSSRYLVKRTGEKVFLECVQDMDHENMFWYRQDPGLGLRLIYFSYDVKMKEKGDIPEGYSVSREKKERFSLILESASTNQTSMYLCASTARPGYEQFFGPGTRLTVL.

The V and J genes are TRBV7-2 and TRBJ1-2, with D possibly being TRBD1 (6 bases). The V and J ends lost 3 bases and 3 bases respectively, with 14 bases between them. The CDR3 is 15 residues long. The germline V gene has CDR1 SGHTA and CDR2 FQGNSA. Here the CDR3 DNA reads TGTGCCAGCAGCTTTCAGGCAGGGGTGGACTATGGCTACACCTTC. The encoded protein is CASSFQAGVDYGYTF. Drawing the rest from reference TRBV7-2 and TRBJ1-2, the complete variable domain is GAGVSQSPSNKVTEKGKDVELRCDPISGHTALYWYRQSLGQGLEFLIYFQGNSAPDKSGLPSDRFSAERTGGSVSTLTIQRTQQEDSAVYLCASSFQAGVDYGYTFGSGTRLTVV.

The chain carries TRBV6-1 and TRBJ1-5; no reliable D call. The V end was cut by 4 bases, the J end by 3 bases, with 16 bases between. Germline CDR1 is MNHNS and CDR2 is SASEGT. The CDR3 loop spans 16 amino acids. The DNA of the CDR3 is TGTGCCAGCAGTGGCACTATTCCCGGGGTCAATCAGCCCCAGCATTTT. The encoded protein is CASSGTIPGVNQPQHF.

This clone was seen only once. The V gene is TRBV11-2, the J gene TRBJ2-7; tentatively, D is TRBD2 (6 bases). The germline V and J ends were trimmed by 2 bases and 3 bases, with 17 bases remaining between them. Germline V CDR1 and CDR2: SGHAT, FQNNGV. This CDR3 comprises 16 residues. CDR3 in amino acids: CASSLKRTVGGYEQYF. The CDR3 coding sequence is TGTGCCAGCAGCTTAAAACGCACAGTCGGGGGCTACGAGCAGTACTTC.

This clone came up once. The chain combines TRBV19 with TRBJ2-2; D ambiguous. This CDR3 has 11 amino acids. The V end was cut by 6 bases, the J end by 6 bases, with 5 bases between. Germline assignment: CDR1 LNHDA and CDR2 SQIVND (reference sequence). CDR3 residues: CASRSAGELFF. DNA for the CDR3: TGTGCCAGTAGGTCGGCCGGGGAGCTGTTTTTT.

This clone occurred a few times. The chain has TRBV9 and TRBJ2-2; 7 bases line up with TRBD1. This CDR3 has 14 amino acids. The V segment lost 3 bases and the J segment 4 bases; nucleotides outside the gene matches: 3. The germline CDR1 and CDR2 sequences are SGDLS and YYNGEE. The CDR3 loop is CASSATGITGELFF. In nucleotides, the CDR3 is TGTGCCAGCAGCGCGACAGGGATCACCGGGGAGCTGTTTTTT.

Note on this clone: One junction end disagrees with the germline gene, perhaps due to a read error. This chain joins TRBV7-9 and TRBJ2-5, with unresolved D. This CDR3 contains 14 residues. From germline, CDR1 is SEHNR and CDR2 FQNEAQ (reference sequence). The CDR3 bases are TGTTCCAGCAGCTCCTCTGGCGGATTTGAGACCCAGTACTTC. It translates to CSSSSSGGFETQYF.

This sequence joins TRBV20-1 and TRBJ2-1, with no clear D. CDR3 length equals 11 residues. Germline CDR1 and CDR2: DFQATT and SNEGSKA (reference sequence). The V end was cut by 7 bases, the J end by 3 bases, with 7 bases between. The CDR3 nucleotides read TGCAGTGTTCTAGACTACAATGAGCAGTTCTTC. Translated: CSVLDYNEQFF.

This chain joins TRBV6-1 and TRBJ2-1; TRBD2 agrees at 9 bases. The junction had 10 bases not matched to a gene; V was cut back by 6 bases and J by 7 bases. This CDR3 contains 15 residues. CDR1 and CDR2 from the germline V gene are MNHNS and SASEGT. The CDR3 sequence is CASSPLAGSVNEQFF. The CDR3, as DNA: TGTGCCAGCAGCCCACTAGCGGGTTCGGTGAATGAGCAGTTCTTC.

The J gene is TRBJ2-1, the V gene TRBV27; D is possibly TRBD1 (6 bases). CDR1 is MNHEY, CDR2 SMNVEV, per germline (reference sequence). This CDR3 is built from 18 residues. Trimming removed 1 base at V and 4 bases at J, with 20 bases between. The CDR3 nucleotides read TGTGCCAGCAGTTTATGGCAGGGGTTCGAGGAATCTTACAATGAGCAGTTCTTC. Translating gives CASSLWQGFEESYNEQFF.